This T cell receptor beta chain was recorded in a study of molecular identifiers for immune sequencing clone quantification. The table lists this clonotype with a few counts. The antigen is not known. The J segment lost 4 bases and the V segment lost 8 bases, leaving 10 bases of the junction unmatched. The length of the CDR3 is 13 residues. CDR1 is SQVTM, CDR2 ANQGSEA, per germline. It was from about 19,000 to 1,100,000 sorted cells, with 10%, 30% or 50% RNA, that naive CD8 libraries came. Sorting captured naive CD8 T cells as CD8+CD4-CCR7+CD45RA+. TCRdb analysed the PCR reads with MiXCR anew, one entry per CDR3 protein. The profile shows approximately 590,000 distinct CDR3 sequences, around 25% of them singletons. Study outcomes and limitations: Reports indicate spiked Jurkat TCR RNA from one cell could be found among about 1 million naive cells.

This chain uses TRBV29-1 with TRBJ1-1, with 7 bases that match TRBD1. Sequencing used naive CD8+ T cells from blood, with Jurkat cell RNA spiked in. Documented subset: FACS-sorted CD8+CD4-CCR7+CD45RA+ naive T cells. This receptor was obtained from a human donor in good health. Some libraries in this study had Jurkat cell RNA spiked in. The CDR3 nucleotides are TGCAGCACCCTCCAGGGGGGAGGCACTGAAGCTTTCTTT. This gives the protein CSTLQGGGTEAFF. The variable domain in full, with the rest retrieved from reference TRBV29-1 and TRBJ1-1, is SAVISQKPSRDICQRGTSLTIQCQVDSQVTMMFWYRQQPGQSLTLIATANQGSEATYESGFVIDKFPISRPNLTFSTLTVSNMSPEDSSIYLCSTLQGGGTEAFFGQGTRLTVV.